The 31 T cell receptor beta chains presented below share a single source sample, sequenced in a study of blood T cells in healthy people across ages. For the second PCR, which ran for about 6 to 12 cycles, a sample-barcoded 5' primer and a J-beta primer mix were used. TCRdb re-called the 5' RACE reads with MiXCR, one entry per CDR3 protein. The sample lists roughly 2 million distinct CDR3 sequences; 49% were seen once. Sequencing used blood. Receptors originate from a woman aged 40 to 50 in good health.

This chain links TRBV18 with TRBJ2-5; perhaps TRBD1 as D (5 bases). This CDR3 region has 12 residues. Trimming left V 8 bases short and J 5 bases short, with 12 bases between. In germline, CDR1 is KGHSH, CDR2 LQKENI. The CDR3 coding sequence is TGTGCCAGCGCATGGAAGGGGGAGACCCAGTACTTC. Amino acid sequence: CASAWKGETQYF.

This clonotype was observed a single time. This chain connects TRBV12-3 or TRBV12-4 to TRBJ1-2; no clear D gene. The germline V and J ends were trimmed by 3 bases and 8 bases, with 10 bases remaining between them. The CDR3 is made up of 12 amino acids. Here the CDR3 reads CASSLGQAGYTF. The CDR3 region has the DNA TGTGCCAGCAGTTTGGGTCAGGCCGGCTACACCTTC.

The chain combines TRBV7-2 with TRBJ2-1, with TRBD1 matching 7 bases. Germline V lookup: CDR1 SGHTA, CDR2 FQGNSA. This CDR3 has 14 amino acids. V shed 10 bases and J 2 bases; nucleotides not matched to a gene: 8. The CDR3 DNA is TGTGCCACCCCCCACAGGGGAACCTACAATGAGCAGTTCTTC. Encoded protein: CATPHRGTYNEQFF.

This clonotype was picked up a small number of times. The chain employs TRBV7-9 and TRBJ1-2, with 9 nucleotides matching TRBD1. Trimming at V came to 1 base and at J to 4 bases, leaving 7 bases not matched to a gene. CDR1 and CDR2 from the germline V gene are SEHNR and FQNEAQ (reference sequence). This CDR3 is built from 16 residues. The CDR3 sequence is CASSLERGQGAYGYTF. DNA for the CDR3: TGTGCCAGCAGCTTAGAGAGGGGACAGGGTGCCTATGGCTACACCTTC.

Only a few counts were recorded for this clonotype. CDR3 in DNA: TGCAGTGCTAGAGAAGTGAACCTTGAAAAACTGTTTTTT. This sequence encodes CSAREVNLEKLFF. The V and J genes are TRBV20-1 and TRBJ1-4, with D hard to call. The CDR3 has 13 amino acids. Trimming stripped 0 bases from V and 7 bases from J, with 9 bases between. CDR1 and CDR2 (germline): DFQATT, SNEGSKA (reference sequence).

The V call is TRBV12-3 or TRBV12-4, the J call TRBJ2-1; no firm D call. There are 14 residues in the CDR3. Between the trimmed V and J ends, which lost 7 bases and 3 bases, there was a span of 13 bases. The chain's CDR3 is CASTPQGNYNEQFF. The CDR3 bases are TGTGCCAGCACCCCCCAAGGGAACTACAATGAGCAGTTCTTC.

This clonotype has just a few counts. The CDR3 sequence is CASSSSRGDYEQYF. CDR3 DNA sequence: TGTGCCAGCAGTTCAAGTAGAGGGGACTACGAGCAGTACTTC. This chain links TRBV27 with TRBJ2-7; tentatively, D is TRBD1 or TRBD2 (5 bases each). The CDR3 has 14 residues. Trimming pared 4 bases from V and 3 bases from J, leaving 13 bases between. Germline-derived CDR1 and CDR2 are MNHEY and SMNVEV (reference sequence).

This clonotype was counted at least ten times. One end of the junction is discordant with germline, which a read error may explain. V usage is TRBV5-1 and J usage is TRBJ2-5; tentatively, D is TRBD1 (5 bases). The germline V gene encodes CDR1 SGHRS and CDR2 YFSETQ. This CDR3 contains 14 residues. CDR3 sequence reads: CASSLGDIQETQYF. The CDR3, as DNA: TGTGCCAGCAGCTTAGGGGATATCCAAGAGACCCAGTACTTC. The full variable domain, completed using reference TRBV5-1 and TRBJ2-5, is KAGVTQTPRYLIKTRGQQVTLSCSPISGHRSVSWYQQTPGQGLQFLFEYFSETQRNKGNFPGRFSGRQFSNSRSEMNVSTLELGDSALYLCASSLGDIQETQYFGPGTRLLVL.

The chain links TRBV6-5 to TRBJ2-7; perhaps TRBD2 as D (5 bases). The assigned J gene may be wrong: the sequence end matches TRBJ2-5 better. Germline-derived CDR1 and CDR2 are MNHEY and SVGAGI. This CDR3 has 13 amino acids. The CDR3 region has the DNA TGTGCCAGCAGAGAGGGTTCCCGCGAGACCCAGTACTTC. Encoded protein: CASREGSRETQYF.

This chain uses TRBV6-2 or TRBV6-3 with TRBJ1-2, with D possibly matching TRBD1 (5 bases). The CDR3 runs 14 residues. Germline CDR1 reads MNHEY; CDR2 reads SVGEGT. The V end lost 7 bases, the J end lost 8 bases, and 20 bases lay between the germline ends. The chain's CDR3 is CASTLDRSVGGYTF. For the CDR3, the DNA is TGTGCCAGCACCCTAGACAGATCCGTCGGGGGCTACACCTTC.

This clonotype has just a few counts. The chain combines TRBV28 with TRBJ2-3, with 9 nucleotides matching TRBD2. With V trimmed by 1 base and J by 5 bases, 13 bases remained unmatched. CDR1 and CDR2 (germline): MDHEN, SYDVKM. This CDR3 region has 18 residues. The DNA of the CDR3 is TGTGCCAGCAGTTTATCTGCGGGGGGGGCATGGAATAAAGATACGCAGTATTTT. Residues: CASSLSAGGAWNKDTQYF.

The chain joins TRBV5-5 to TRBJ1-2, with D unclear. The germline V gene encodes CDR1 SGHKS and CDR2 YYEKEE (reference sequence). The V end was cut by 0 bases, the J end by 4 bases, with 7 bases between. The CDR3 has 13 residues. The CDR3 reads CASSLAEAYGYTF. The CDR3 DNA sequence: TGTGCCAGCAGCTTGGCCGAAGCCTATGGCTACACCTTC.

This clonotype was detected a few times. The V call is TRBV6-2 or TRBV6-3, the J call TRBJ2-1; perhaps D is TRBD1 or TRBD2 (5 bases each). Looked up from germline, CDR1 is MNHEY and CDR2 is SVGEGT. V was pared by 10 bases and J by 3 bases, with 22 bases between. The CDR3 extends over 16 amino acids. The CDR3 coding sequence is TGTGCCACCGCCCAGTCCTCCGGGACGGACTACAATGAGCAGTTCTTC. Residues: CATAQSSGTDYNEQFF.

This chain connects TRBV9 to TRBJ2-4; no clear D. Germline values: CDR1 SGDLS, CDR2 YYNGEE. V lost 3 bases and J 6 bases, leaving 13 bases between the germline ends. The CDR3 totals 14 residues. The CDR3 DNA reads as TGTGCCAGCAGCGCCAGATACGGCGGAAACATTCAGTACTTC. It specifies CASSARYGGNIQYF.

In DNA form, the CDR3 reads TGTGCCAGCAGCTTGGTAGGAGGGTTGGCTGGGGCCAACGTCCTGACTTTC. This encodes CASSLVGGLAGANVLTF. The rearrangement links TRBV5-6 to TRBJ2-6; possible D gene TRBD2, 6 bases. Germline assignment: CDR1 SGHDT and CDR2 YYEEEE. The ends were cut back, 0 bases at V and 2 bases at J, with 12 bases in the middle. This CDR3 region has 17 residues.

This clonotype was observed a handful of times. The CDR3 reads CASSEEGQGLVGQYF. For the CDR3, the DNA is TGTGCCAGCAGTGAAGAGGGACAGGGGCTCGTTGGGCAGTATTTT. This sequence joins TRBV2 and TRBJ2-3, with TRBD1 identical over 10 bases. Germline V gene sequence: CDR1 SNHLY, CDR2 FYNNEI. This CDR3 comprises 15 residues. The junction had 9 bases not matched to a gene; V was cut back by 1 base and J by 11 bases.

This rearrangement joins TRBV2 to TRBJ2-3; no clear D. The CDR3 extends over 16 amino acids. The V and J ends lost 1 base and 0 bases respectively, with 11 bases between them. The germline V gene has CDR1 SNHLY and CDR2 FYNNEI. CDR3 region: CASSEEGRSSTDTQYF. CDR3 nucleotides: TGTGCCAGCAGTGAAGAGGGTCGTTCTAGCACAGATACGCAGTATTTT.

V and J are TRBV24-1 and TRBJ2-7; tentative D call: TRBD2 (5 bases). V dropped 3 bases and J dropped 2 bases, with 7 bases sitting between them. CDR1 and CDR2 (germline): KGHDR, SFDVKD. The CDR3 sequence is 13 residues long. In DNA form, the CDR3 reads TGTGCCACCAGTGATCCCGGGACCTACGAGCAGTACTTC. Translation: CATSDPGTYEQYF.

The J gene is TRBJ2-3, the V gene TRBV27; 8 nucleotides match TRBD1. The CDR3 contains 17 residues. V lost 5 bases and J lost 5; bases outside the gene matches: 15. Germline V gene data show CDR1 as MNHEY and CDR2 as SMNVEV (reference sequence). In DNA form, the CDR3 reads TGTGCCAGCAGTAACCCAGGGGGCGCGCGGAATGGAGATACGCAGTATTTT. As protein: CASSNPGGARNGDTQYF.

This clonotype was counted only a few times. The chain has TRBV6-2 or TRBV6-3 and TRBJ2-7; D is uncertain. The CDR3 runs to 14 residues. The ends were cut back, 7 bases at V and 2 bases at J, with 15 bases in the middle. CDR1 MNHEY and CDR2 SVGEGT come from the germline V gene. The CDR3 DNA sequence: TGTGCCAGCACCCCAGAAGGGCGTCCCTACGAGCAGTACTTC. Translating it yields CASTPEGRPYEQYF.

The chain links TRBV7-9 to TRBJ2-3; 7 bases match TRBD1. The CDR3 has 15 amino acids. V lost 6 bases and J lost 2; bases outside the gene matches: 8. Germline V gene lookup returns CDR1 SEHNR and CDR2 FQNEAQ (reference sequence). The CDR3 loop reads CASRTETGPTDTQYF. CDR3 coding DNA: TGTGCCAGCAGAACCGAGACAGGGCCCACAGATACGCAGTATTTT.

The V gene is TRBV28, the J gene TRBJ2-1; D is possibly TRBD2 (6 bases). V lost 7 bases and J 7 bases, leaving 26 bases between the germline ends. Germline V CDR1 and CDR2: MDHEN, SYDVKM. The CDR3 contains 17 residues. The CDR3 DNA follows: TGTGCCAGCACTACAGTGAGGGCGGGACGACTAGAAAATGAGCAGTTCTTC. Translation: CASTTVRAGRLENEQFF.

This clonotype was detected only a few times. This chain uses TRBV4-3 with TRBJ1-6, with D hard to call. Germline V gene sequence: CDR1 LGHNA, CDR2 YSLEER. Trimming cost V 1 base and J 6 bases, with 13 bases left between them. There are 16 residues in the CDR3. CDR3 sequence reads: CASSQVQQAPNSPLHF. The CDR3 nucleotides read TGCGCCAGCAGCCAAGTTCAGCAAGCACCTAATTCACCCCTCCACTTT.

In this sample, this clonotype turned up a few times. V and J are TRBV20-1 and TRBJ2-3, with 7 bases lining up with TRBD2. Germline lookup yields CDR1 DFQATT and CDR2 SNEGSKA (reference sequence). Germline trimming cut 5 bases from V and 2 bases from J; bases unmatched to any gene: 7. The CDR3 sequence is 14 residues long. DNA for the CDR3: TGCAGTGCTGTTACTAGCGACACCACAGATACGCAGTATTTT. Translated: CSAVTSDTTDTQYF.

The V gene is TRBV24-1, the J gene TRBJ2-7; 10 bases align to TRBD1. The J call may be incorrect, as the DNA end agrees better with TRBJ2-5. The length of the CDR3 is 15 residues. Per the germline V gene, CDR1 is KGHDR and CDR2 is SFDVKD. CDR3 region: CATSETTGGEETQYF. In nucleotides, the CDR3 is TGTGCCACCAGTGAGACGACAGGGGGCGAAGAGACCCAGTACTTC.

This clonotype was seen once. The chain carries TRBV6-2 or TRBV6-3 and TRBJ2-7; TRBD2 aligns across 9 bases. The CDR3 has 14 amino acids. Per germline, CDR1 MNHEY and CDR2 SVGEGT. The J segment lost 11 bases and the V segment lost 6 bases, leaving 14 bases of the junction unmatched. The CDR3: CASRFISGGSFEYF. The CDR3 region has the DNA TGTGCCAGCAGATTTATCAGCGGGGGGTCGTTTGAGTACTTC.

The chain uses TRBV7-2 and TRBJ2-3; 9 nucleotides match TRBD1. From germline, CDR1 is SGHTA and CDR2 FQGNSA. V shed 6 bases, J shed 5 bases, and the junction held 12 bases outside the gene matches. The CDR3 is 16 residues long. The CDR3 here is CASRPNRGHVGDTQYF. CDR3 in DNA: TGTGCCAGCAGACCGAACAGGGGGCATGTAGGAGATACGCAGTATTTT.

The chain employs TRBV7-9 and TRBJ2-1; a possible D gene is TRBD2 (7 bases). V gave up 5 bases and J gave up 6 bases, with 14 bases separating them. The germline gives CDR1 SEHNR, CDR2 FQNEAQ (reference sequence). The CDR3 spans 14 residues. CDR3 nucleotide sequence: TGTGCCAGCAGCAGGAAGGGGGGGGGCAATGAGCAGTTCTTC. This translates into CASSRKGGGNEQFF.

The genes are TRBV4-3 and TRBJ1-1; 7 bases agree with TRBD1. Germline-derived CDR1 and CDR2 are LGHNA and YSLEER. The CDR3 is made up of 15 amino acids. V gave up 4 bases and J gave up 4 bases; unmatched junction bases: 9. CDR3 nucleotide sequence: TGCGCCAGCAGCCCCCAGGACAGGACTGGCACTGAAGCTTTCTTT. Residues: CASSPQDRTGTEAFF.

The chain is built from TRBV20-1 and TRBJ1-2; 9 nucleotides agree with TRBD1. From germline, CDR1 is DFQATT and CDR2 SNEGSKA (reference sequence). V shed 2 bases, J shed 6 bases, and the junction held 7 bases outside the gene matches. The CDR3 runs to 14 residues. This chain's CDR3 is CSARYPDRGNGYTF. The CDR3 DNA reads TGCAGTGCTAGATATCCGGACAGGGGAAATGGCTACACCTTC.

This chain uses TRBV6-5 with TRBJ1-4; D is unresolved. Germline V gene sequence: CDR1 MNHEY, CDR2 SVGAGI. The CDR3 has 14 amino acids. Trimming removed 8 bases at V and 0 bases at J, with 10 bases between. Written as DNA, the CDR3 is TGTGCCAGCGGTCGACGGACAACTAATGAAAAACTGTTTTTT. Translated: CASGRRTTNEKLFF.